This is a list of T cell receptor beta chains from one sample in a study of CD8 T cells in ankylosing spondylitis. TCRdb re-called the 5' RACE reads through MiXCR, storing one row per CDR3 protein. The data contain a few hundred thousand distinct CDR3 sequences, roughly 11% of them singletons. The sequenced sample consisted of blood, either unsorted or a sorted T cell fraction (not recorded which). The receptor source for this set is a female donor with ankylosing spondylitis or in good health (not recorded which). The CDR3 runs from the conserved cysteine through the conserved F or W. D genes are given only for firm matches. Only some rows state a clone size, as once, few, many or a class for expanded clones.

d_gene,j_gene,abundance,v_gene,CDR3nt,CDR3aa
TRBD1,TRBJ2-7,.,TRBV5-5,TGTGCCAGCAGCTCCGTAGGACAGGGTGGATCCGAGCAGTACTTC,CASSSVGQGGSEQYF
TRBD2,TRBJ2-1,few,TRBV5-1,TGCGCCAGCAGCTCGGGACTAGAACTCTACTCCTACAATGAGCAGTTCTTC,CASSSGLELYSYNEQFF
TRBD2,TRBJ2-5,few,TRBV7-2,TGTGCCAGCAGCTTCCCGCCAGCGGGGCAATCGGAGACCCAGTACTTC,CASSFPPAGQSETQYF
.,TRBJ2-5,.,TRBV4-2,TGTGCCAGCAGCCAAGATCGAGGGGCGGAGACCCAGTACTTC,CASSQDRGAETQYF
TRBD1,TRBJ2-7,.,TRBV6-1,TGTGCCAGCGTCCAGACAGGGCCCTACGAGCAGTACTTC,CASVQTGPYEQYF
.,TRBJ2-3,few,TRBV25-1,TGTGCCAGCAGTGAGACACGTGGGGATACGCAGTATTTT,CASSETRGDTQYF
.,TRBJ1-2,many,TRBV15,TGTGCCACCAGCACCCCACGAAACTATGGCTACACCTTC,CATSTPRNYGYTF
.,TRBJ2-2,many,TRBV12-3/TRBV12-4,TGTGCCAGCAGCCCCCCGGCGCTTCACACCGGGGAGCTGTTTTTT,CASSPPALHTGELFF
.,TRBJ2-1,many,TRBV3-1,TGTGCCAGCAGCCAGTCCCCCCCCGAGCAGTTCTTC,CASSQSPPEQFF
TRBD2,TRBJ2-5,many,TRBV28,TGTGCCAGCAGAAACCCCCGAAAGTCCTGGCGGGAGCCCGAGACCCAGTACTTC,CASRNPRKSWREPETQYF
.,TRBJ2-3,many,TRBV5-1,TGCGCCAGCAGCTACGGACAGACCACAGATACGCAGTATTTT,CASSYGQTTDTQYF
.,TRBJ2-7,many,TRBV29-1,TGCAGCGTTGGCGAGACAGGTGGGGCTGAGTACTTC,CSVGETGGAEYF
.,TRBJ2-3,many,TRBV20-1,TGCAGTGCTAGGAGACCATACGGGAGCACAGATACGCAGTATTTT,CSARRPYGSTDTQYF
.,TRBJ2-1,many,TRBV7-9,TGTGCCAGCAGACTTGGGTCCTACAATGAGCAGTTCTTC,CASRLGSYNEQFF
.,TRBJ1-4,many,TRBV27,TGTGCCAGCAGTCCCGGGATAGCCGGAAGGGATGAAAAACTGTTTTTT,CASSPGIAGRDEKLFF
.,TRBJ2-7,many,TRBV12-3/TRBV12-4,TGTGCCAGCAGTTTACCCGTGTCCTACGAGCAGTACTTC,CASSLPVSYEQYF
TRBD2,TRBJ2-7,.,TRBV20-1,TGCAGTGCTAGAGATTCCCGACTAGCGGGAGAAGACGAGCAGTACTTC,CSARDSRLAGEDEQYF
TRBD1,TRBJ1-1,.,TRBV28,TGTGCCAGCAGTTCCTTCAGGGGGCTCACTGAAGCTTTCTTT,CASSSFRGLTEAFF
.,TRBJ2-5,many,TRBV7-3,TGTGCCAGCAGCTTATACGCGGGTGTGGAGACCCAGTACTTC,CASSLYAGVETQYF
.,TRBJ2-3,few,TRBV5-1,TGCGCCAGCAGCTCCTCCTCGGATACGCAGTATTTT,CASSSSSDTQYF
.,TRBJ1-6,many,TRBV7-9,TGTGCCAGCCAAAAGGGAGGGGATAATTCACCCCTCCACTTT,CASQKGGDNSPLHF
TRBD2,TRBJ2-1,many,TRBV7-8,TGTGCCAGCAGCTTAGTGGTAGGAGGACTAGCGGGCAATGAGCAGTTCTTC,CASSLVVGGLAGNEQFF
TRBD2,TRBJ2-1,few,TRBV20-1,TGCAGTGCTAGAGCCTTGGGGGGGGAGCAGTTCTTC,CSARALGGEQFF
.,TRBJ1-1,many,TRBV15,TGTGCCACCAGCCAACGCCAGGGGAGGACTGAAGCTTTCTTT,CATSQRQGRTEAFF
.,TRBJ1-1,few,TRBV5-1,TGCGCCAGCAGCTTGAAGGGGAGGGACACTGAAGCTTTCTTT,CASSLKGRDTEAFF
.,TRBJ2-1,many,TRBV5-1,TGCGCCAGCAGCTTCGGGGCTAGCTCGGCTGAGCAGTTCTTC,CASSFGASSAEQFF
TRBD1,TRBJ1-3,many,TRBV20-1,TGCAGTGCCGGGACAGGGCTCGGAAACACCATATATTTT,CSAGTGLGNTIYF
.,TRBJ2-6,few,TRBV7-2,TGTGCCAGCAGCTCTGACATATCTGGGGCCAACGTCCTGACTTTC,CASSSDISGANVLTF
.,TRBJ1-3,once,TRBV12-3/TRBV12-4,TGTGCCAGCAGTTTATTCTTGGGGCGAAAGACCATATATTTT,CASSLFLGRKTIYF
.,TRBJ2-1,many,TRBV5-1,TGCGCCAGCAGCCCGCCGACAGTTTTCAATGAGCAGTTCTTC,CASSPPTVFNEQFF
.,TRBJ2-2,.,TRBV5-1,TGCGCCAGCAGCTTTCGCAGGGGTGCTGACACCGGGGAGCTGTTTTTT,CASSFRRGADTGELFF
.,TRBJ1-1,many,TRBV15,TGTGCCACCAGCAGAGAAAAAGGAGCGAACACTGAAGCTTTCTTT,CATSREKGANTEAFF
TRBD1,TRBJ2-7,.,TRBV3-1,TGTGCCAGCAGCCAAGAGGGACAGGGAAGGCAGTACTTC,CASSQEGQGRQYF
.,TRBJ1-1,.,TRBV5-1,TGCGCCAGCAGCCTCACGGAGGGGGTGAACACTGAAGCTTTCTTT,CASSLTEGVNTEAFF
.,TRBJ2-7,.,TRBV20-1,TGCAGTGCTCGACTGAGCGAGCAGTACTTC,CSARLSEQYF
TRBD1,TRBJ2-7,few,TRBV2,TGTGCCAGCAGAGGGACAGGGGTTTACGAGCAGTACTTC,CASRGTGVYEQYF
.,TRBJ1-5,many,TRBV12-3/TRBV12-4,TGTGCCAGCAGTTTTGGGGGGGCAGGTCAGCCCCAGCATTTT,CASSFGGAGQPQHF
TRBD1,TRBJ2-3,few,TRBV28,TGTGCCAGCAGTTTTCTTGGGCAGGGGGCACGGGATACGCAGTATTTT,CASSFLGQGARDTQYF
.,TRBJ2-7,many,TRBV20-1,TGCAGTGCTACCCCGGACAAATCCTACGAGCAGTACTTC,CSATPDKSYEQYF
TRBD1,TRBJ1-5,many,TRBV20-1,TGCAGTGCTACGTACAGGGGAGGCAATCAGCCCCAGCATTTT,CSATYRGGNQPQHF
.,TRBJ2-7,few,TRBV5-1,TGCGCCAGCAGCTTGGCGATCGGCTACGAGCAGTACTTC,CASSLAIGYEQYF